The entry below gives a single TCR beta chain sequence along with its context. Per the original methods: From reference gene primer amplification, estimates of nucleated cell counts were derived. Sequencing used immunoSEQ multiplex PCR; TCRdb keeps in-frame clones, though not all of them. V and J calls and clone size are given by that table; D and trimming were obtained from the DNA. The repertoire has about 88,000 clones, more than 85% of them found once; the top ten carry about 1.8%. The CDR3 extends over 15 amino acids. The J segment lost 2 bases and the V segment lost 5 bases, leaving 3 bases of the junction unmatched. Germline loops: CDR1 KGHSH, CDR2 LQKENI. These data belong to a study of blood T cell repertoires in COVID-19. Study background: Spain, Italy and the United States supplied samples that represented acute and convalescent COVID-19. The cDNA or gDNA used as material had been derived from T cells, B-cell-depleted T cells, or PBMCs.

Input material: peripheral blood. The chain couples TRBV18 to TRBJ2-5, with 12 positions matching TRBD2. This TCR derives from a man in his fifties or sixties with acute or convalescent COVID-19. The CDR3 DNA reads as TGTGCCAGCTCAAAAGGACTAGCGGGACAAGAGACCCAGTACTTC. Translating gives CASSKGLAGQETQYF.